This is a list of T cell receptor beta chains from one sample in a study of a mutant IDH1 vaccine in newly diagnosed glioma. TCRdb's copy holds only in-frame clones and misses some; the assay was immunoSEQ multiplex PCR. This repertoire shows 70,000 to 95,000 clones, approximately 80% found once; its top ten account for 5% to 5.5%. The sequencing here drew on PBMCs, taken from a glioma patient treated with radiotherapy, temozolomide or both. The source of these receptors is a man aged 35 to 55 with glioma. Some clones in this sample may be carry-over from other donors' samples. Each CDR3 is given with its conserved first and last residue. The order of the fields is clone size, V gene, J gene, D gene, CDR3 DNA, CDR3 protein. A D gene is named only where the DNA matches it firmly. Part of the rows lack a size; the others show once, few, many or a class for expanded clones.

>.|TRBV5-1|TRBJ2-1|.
TGCGCCAGCACCTCGATGGGTCTCGCCTACAATGAGCAGTTCTTC
CASTSMGLAYNEQFF
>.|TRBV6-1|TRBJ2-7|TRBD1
TGTGCCAGCAGTTTATCCGGGACAGGCCCCAACGAGCAGTACTTC
CASSLSGTGPNEQYF
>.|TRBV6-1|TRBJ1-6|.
TGTGCCAGCAGTGAGGGGAGGGCTTCCTCCTATAATTCACCCCTCCACTTT
CASSEGRASSYNSPLHF
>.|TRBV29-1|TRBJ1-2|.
TGCAGCGCCGAAGACTGGGAAGGGTATGGCTACACCTTC
CSAEDWEGYGYTF
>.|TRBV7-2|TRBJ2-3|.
TGTGCCAGCAGCTTATCGCAGCCTCCAGATACGCAGTATTTT
CASSLSQPPDTQYF
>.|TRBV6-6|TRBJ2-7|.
TGTGCCAGCAGTTCACTTGGACAGTCTGACTACGAGCAGTACTTC
CASSSLGQSDYEQYF
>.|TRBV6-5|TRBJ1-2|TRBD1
TGTGCCAGCAGCCGACAGGGGACGGGTGGCTACACCTTC
CASSRQGTGGYTF
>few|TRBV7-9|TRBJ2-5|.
TGTGCCAGCAGCTTTATCAACCAAGAGACCCAGTACTTC
CASSFINQETQYF
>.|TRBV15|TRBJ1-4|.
TGTGCCACCAGCAGAGGGGGGGCGTTTAATGAAAAACTGTTTTTT
CATSRGGAFNEKLFF
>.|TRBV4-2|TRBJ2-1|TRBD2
TGTGCCAGCAGCCAAGGGTGGACTACTAGCGGGGGCTACAATGAGCAGTTCTTC
CASSQGWTTSGGYNEQFF
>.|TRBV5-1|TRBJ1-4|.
TGCGCCAGCAGCTCGGATGGGACTAATGAAAAACTGTTTTTT
CASSSDGTNEKLFF
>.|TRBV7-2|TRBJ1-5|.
TGTGCCAGCAGCTTAGAGGGCTTTCAGCCCCAGCATTTT
CASSLEGFQPQHF
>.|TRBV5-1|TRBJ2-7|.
TGCGCCAGCAGCTTGCGGGGAAACTCCTACGAGCAGTACTTC
CASSLRGNSYEQYF
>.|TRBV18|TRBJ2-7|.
TGTGCCAGCTCACCCGGGGGATTTTACGAGCAGTACTTC
CASSPGGFYEQYF
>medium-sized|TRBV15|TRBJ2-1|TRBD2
TGTGCCACCAGCAGAGATCGGGGGGGAAGGCTCAATGAGCAGTTCTTC
CATSRDRGGRLNEQFF
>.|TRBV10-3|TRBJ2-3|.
TGTGCCATCAGGGGGGGGCCGGCCACAGATACGCAGTATTTT
CAIRGGPATDTQYF
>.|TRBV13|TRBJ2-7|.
TGTGCCAGCAGCTTAGACCAGGGACGGGAGCAGTACTTC
CASSLDQGREQYF
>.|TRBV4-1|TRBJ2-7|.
TGCGCCAGCAGCCCGCAAGATGTTGTCGGGAGCTCCTACGAGCAGTACTTC
CASSPQDVVGSSYEQYF
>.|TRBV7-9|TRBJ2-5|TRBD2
TGTGCCAGCAGTCCTACGGGAGGTGGGTGGATGGAGACCCAGTACTTC
CASSPTGGGWMETQYF
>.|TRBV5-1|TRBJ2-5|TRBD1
TGCGCCAGCAGCTACGGGACAGGGGCTAAAGAGACCCAGTACTTC
CASSYGTGAKETQYF
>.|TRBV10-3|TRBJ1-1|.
TGTGCCATCAGTGCAATGGAGGGTTTAGGGACTGAAGCTTTCTTT
CAISAMEGLGTEAFF
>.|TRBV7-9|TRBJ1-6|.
TGTGCCAGCAGTCCGAGCGGGGGTTTCGGTTCACCCCTCCACTTT
CASSPSGGFGSPLHF
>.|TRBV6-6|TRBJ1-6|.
TGTGCCAGCAAACAGACCGGAGTTGGGGGTTCACCCCTCCACTTT
CASKQTGVGGSPLHF
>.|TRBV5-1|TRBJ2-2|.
TGCGCCAGCAGCTTGGCCCCGGACCCCGGAGGGACCGGGGAGCTGTTTTTT
CASSLAPDPGGTGELFF
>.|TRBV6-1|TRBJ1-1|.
TGTGCCAGCAGTGAGAGAGGGAACACTGAAGCTTTCTTT
CASSERGNTEAFF
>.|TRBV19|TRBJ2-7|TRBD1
TGTGCCAGTAGTCGGACAGGGGGCTCCTACGAGCAGTACTTC
CASSRTGGSYEQYF
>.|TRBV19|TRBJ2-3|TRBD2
TGTGCCAGTAATGACGGGGGGGCAGGAGATACGCAGTATTTT
CASNDGGAGDTQYF
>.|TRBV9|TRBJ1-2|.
TGTGCCAGCAGCGTAACGGGAGGGAAGCACTATGGCTACACCTTC
CASSVTGGKHYGYTF
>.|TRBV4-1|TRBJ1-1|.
TGCGCCAGCAGCCCAATTACTCAGAACACTGAAGCTTTCTTT
CASSPITQNTEAFF
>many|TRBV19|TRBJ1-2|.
TGTGCCAGTACCCTGAGAGGGGCTAATGGCTACACCTTC
CASTLRGANGYTF
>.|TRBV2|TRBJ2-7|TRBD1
TGTGCCAGCAGACCCGGGACAGAGAGCTACGAGCAGTACTTC
CASRPGTESYEQYF
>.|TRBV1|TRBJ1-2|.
TGCACCAGCAGCCAAGGCACAGTTCATGGCTACACCTTC
CTSSQGTVHGYTF
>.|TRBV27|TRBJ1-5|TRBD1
TGTGCCAGCAGTCTCAAGACAGGGTCCAATCAGCCCCAGCATTTT
CASSLKTGSNQPQHF
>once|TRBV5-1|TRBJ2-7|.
TGCGCCAGCAGCTTCAGATCAGGGGACAACGAGCAGTACTTC
CASSFRSGDNEQYF
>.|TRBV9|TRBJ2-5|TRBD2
TGTGCCAGCAGCGTAGGGGGGGGACGAGGGGAGACCCAGTACTTC
CASSVGGGRGETQYF
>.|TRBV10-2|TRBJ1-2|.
TGCGCCAGCAGTGTTGCAGGCCCCAGCTCTGGTGGCTACACCTTC
CASSVAGPSSGGYTF
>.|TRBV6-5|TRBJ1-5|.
TGTGCCAGCAGTTACTCACACGTCAATCAGCCCCAGCATTTT
CASSYSHVNQPQHF
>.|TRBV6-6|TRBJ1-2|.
TGTGCCAGCAACCGACGCGACTATGGCTACACCTTC
CASNRRDYGYTF
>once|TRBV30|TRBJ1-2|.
TGTGCCGCCCTCATAGGGGGGGGCAGCCATGGCTACACCTTC
CAALIGGGSHGYTF
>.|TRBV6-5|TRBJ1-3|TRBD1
TGTGCCAGCAGTTGGGCCGGGACAGGGGCGGGAAACACCATATATTTT
CASSWAGTGAGNTIYF
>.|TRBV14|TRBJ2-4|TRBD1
TGTGCCAGCAGCCAAGGACAGGGCTGGGCCAAAAACATTCAGTACTTC
CASSQGQGWAKNIQYF
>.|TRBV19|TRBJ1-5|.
TGTGCCAGTAGCATCAGGGGTAGCAATCAGCCCCAGCATTTT
CASSIRGSNQPQHF
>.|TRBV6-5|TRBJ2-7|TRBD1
TGTGCCAGCAAAAAGAGGACAGGGGGCTGGGACGAGCAGTACTTC
CASKKRTGGWDEQYF
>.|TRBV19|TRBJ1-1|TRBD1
TGTGCCAGTGGTAAGACAGGGGGCCGGAACACTGAAGCTTTCTTT
CASGKTGGRNTEAFF
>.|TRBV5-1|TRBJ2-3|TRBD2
TGCGCCAGCAGCTTGAGCCTAGCGGGAGCAGATACGCAGTATTTT
CASSLSLAGADTQYF
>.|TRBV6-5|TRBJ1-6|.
TGTGCCAGCAGTTCCGGGACGCATTCACCCCTCCACTTT
CASSSGTHSPLHF
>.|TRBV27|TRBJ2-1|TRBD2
TGTGCCAGCAGTTCCACTATAGCGGGGGGCTCCTACAATGAGCAGTTCTTC
CASSSTIAGGSYNEQFF
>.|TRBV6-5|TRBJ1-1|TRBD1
TGTGCCAGCAGTTACTCGGGACAGGTCTATACTGAAGCTTTCTTT
CASSYSGQVYTEAFF
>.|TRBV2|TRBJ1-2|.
TGTGCCAGCAGTAAGACAGGTTTGGATGGCTACACCTTC
CASSKTGLDGYTF
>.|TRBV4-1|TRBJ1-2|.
TGCGCCAGCAGCCAAGAGAGGCAGGGAGACGGCTACACCTTC
CASSQERQGDGYTF
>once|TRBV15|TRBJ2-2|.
TGTGCCACCAGCAGAGGAGTACAGGGCTCCGGGGAGCTGTTTTTT
CATSRGVQGSGELFF
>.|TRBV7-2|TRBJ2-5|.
TGTGCCAGCAGCTTAGCACAGGGAACCCAAGAGACCCAGTACTTC
CASSLAQGTQETQYF
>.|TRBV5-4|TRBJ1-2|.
TGTGCCAGCAGCCTAGGCACACAGGCCAGCTCCTATGGCTACACCTTC
CASSLGTQASSYGYTF
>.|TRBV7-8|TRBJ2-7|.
TGTGCCAGCAGCTCCGGGGAGCGCTACGAGCAGTACTTC
CASSSGERYEQYF
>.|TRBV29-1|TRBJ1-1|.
TGCAGCGTCTACAGGGCGCTGAACACTGAAGCTTTCTTT
CSVYRALNTEAFF
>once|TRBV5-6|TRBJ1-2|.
TGTGCCTCCAGGGTCGGCAGGGGCGACAACTATGGCTACACCTTC
CASRVGRGDNYGYTF
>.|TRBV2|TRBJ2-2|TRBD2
TGTGCCAGCAGTCGAGAGCGGGGGCTGGTCACCGGGGAGCTGTTTTTT
CASSRERGLVTGELFF